Listed below are T cell receptor beta chains from one sample, sequenced in a study of blood T cell repertoires in COVID-19. Here immunoSEQ multiplex PCR was the method, and the copy in TCRdb shows in-frame clones only, minus some. The data hold 130,000 to 150,000 clones, with about 80% observed a single time. The sequencing input was peripheral blood. These receptors all stem from a woman of 80 years or more with acute or convalescent COVID-19. Each CDR3 is given without its conserved first and last residue. Each record gives: V gene, clone size, J gene, CDR3 protein. Rows may omit the clone size; those that give it use once, few, many or a size class.

v_call: TRBV5-1
clone_size: .
j_call: TRBJ1-1
cdr3_aa: ASSQGQVSEAF

v_call: TRBV18
clone_size: once
j_call: TRBJ1-4
cdr3_aa: ASSPPGQGNEKLF

v_call: TRBV3-1/TRBV3-2
clone_size: .
j_call: TRBJ1-1
cdr3_aa: ASSRSAGTTNTEAF

v_call: TRBV10-2
clone_size: once
j_call: TRBJ2-1
cdr3_aa: ASRLAGGNNEQF

v_call: TRBV3-1/TRBV3-2
clone_size: .
j_call: TRBJ1-2
cdr3_aa: ASSLGGMGDGYT

v_call: TRBV7-3
clone_size: .
j_call: TRBJ2-6
cdr3_aa: ASSATGGTASGANVLT

v_call: TRBV11-1
clone_size: .
j_call: TRBJ1-2
cdr3_aa: ASSLGTDGYT

v_call: TRBV19
clone_size: .
j_call: TRBJ2-2
cdr3_aa: ASSAGRTSGNTGELF

v_call: TRBV4-1
clone_size: .
j_call: TRBJ1-2
cdr3_aa: ASSQDRTPLDYGYT

v_call: TRBV2
clone_size: .
j_call: TRBJ1-2
cdr3_aa: ASRYRDSSTYGYT

v_call: TRBV28
clone_size: once
j_call: TRBJ2-3
cdr3_aa: ASSSGRGDREVTDTQY

v_call: TRBV2
clone_size: .
j_call: TRBJ2-5
cdr3_aa: ASSRLAGQETQY

v_call: TRBV27
clone_size: once
j_call: TRBJ1-2
cdr3_aa: ASSPRTGLPTRGYGYT

v_call: TRBV5-1
clone_size: .
j_call: TRBJ1-4
cdr3_aa: ASSPDRGATNEKLF

v_call: TRBV7-9
clone_size: .
j_call: TRBJ1-3
cdr3_aa: ASSPLGGSTLEINTIY

v_call: TRBV7-3
clone_size: .
j_call: TRBJ1-1
cdr3_aa: ASSVTGAWGTEAF

v_call: TRBV4-3
clone_size: .
j_call: TRBJ2-7
cdr3_aa: ASSQERAYEQY

v_call: TRBV11-1
clone_size: .
j_call: TRBJ2-2
cdr3_aa: ASKRPGGNTGELF

v_call: TRBV18
clone_size: .
j_call: TRBJ1-6
cdr3_aa: ASSPTGGSNSPLH

v_call: TRBV7-6
clone_size: once
j_call: TRBJ1-2
cdr3_aa: ASSSRSGGGYT

v_call: TRBV11-2
clone_size: .
j_call: TRBJ1-1
cdr3_aa: ASSLGLLNTEAF

v_call: TRBV27
clone_size: .
j_call: TRBJ1-1
cdr3_aa: ASSSTKGAEAF

v_call: TRBV3-1/TRBV3-2
clone_size: once
j_call: TRBJ1-2
cdr3_aa: ASSPHQPGQGHGYT

v_call: TRBV21-1
clone_size: .
j_call: TRBJ2-3
cdr3_aa: ASSKEGQGARAVQY

v_call: TRBV19
clone_size: .
j_call: TRBJ2-3
cdr3_aa: ASRGGSTDTQY

v_call: TRBV7-2
clone_size: .
j_call: TRBJ1-5
cdr3_aa: ASSADRAINQPQH

v_call: TRBV6-5
clone_size: .
j_call: TRBJ1-6
cdr3_aa: AIQARDNSPLH

v_call: TRBV5-1
clone_size: .
j_call: TRBJ2-7
cdr3_aa: ASSSMRVGAYEQY

v_call: TRBV19
clone_size: .
j_call: TRBJ1-6
cdr3_aa: ATTGSYNSPLH

v_call: TRBV27
clone_size: once
j_call: TRBJ1-2
cdr3_aa: ASSSGGRVGGYT

v_call: TRBV19
clone_size: once
j_call: TRBJ2-2
cdr3_aa: ASRVGSTGTGELF

v_call: TRBV19
clone_size: .
j_call: TRBJ1-4
cdr3_aa: ASSIEAANEKLF

v_call: TRBV5-1
clone_size: .
j_call: TRBJ1-4
cdr3_aa: ASSSQGAANEKLF